Detailed here is one T cell receptor (beta chain). Its antigen is as yet unknown. TCRbeta libraries averaged around 38,000 productive templates per sample. The assay was immunoSEQ multiplex PCR, and TCRdb's table has in-frame clones only and misses some. The sample has roughly 38,000 clones; over 75% are singletons. The entry originates in a study of STAT3 mutations in large granular lymphocyte leukemia. Study-level results: At least one immunodominant TCR beta clonotype appeared in every T-cell large granular lymphocyte leukemia patient. In several patients, dominant TCR clone burden exceeded STAT3 mutant burden, suggesting STAT3 mutation arose secondarily. In some patients, a small highly pathogenic clone possibly went undetected. All newly emerging clones after therapy were STAT3 wild type.

The germline CDR1 and CDR2 sequences are MNHNS and SASEGT. This CDR3 contains 14 residues. With 8 bases clipped from V and 8 bases from J, the junction kept 7 bases outside the gene matches. The receptor was derived from a human donor with T large granular lymphocyte leukemia. Some clones in this sample may be carry-over from other donors' samples. The sequencing sample was made of PBMCs. The rearrangement links TRBV6-1 to TRBJ2-1, with 12 bases fitting TRBD2. The CDR3 nucleotides are TGTGCCAGCGGGCTAGCGGGGGGGCCCTATGAGCAGTTCTTC. The encoded protein is CASGLAGGPYEQFF.